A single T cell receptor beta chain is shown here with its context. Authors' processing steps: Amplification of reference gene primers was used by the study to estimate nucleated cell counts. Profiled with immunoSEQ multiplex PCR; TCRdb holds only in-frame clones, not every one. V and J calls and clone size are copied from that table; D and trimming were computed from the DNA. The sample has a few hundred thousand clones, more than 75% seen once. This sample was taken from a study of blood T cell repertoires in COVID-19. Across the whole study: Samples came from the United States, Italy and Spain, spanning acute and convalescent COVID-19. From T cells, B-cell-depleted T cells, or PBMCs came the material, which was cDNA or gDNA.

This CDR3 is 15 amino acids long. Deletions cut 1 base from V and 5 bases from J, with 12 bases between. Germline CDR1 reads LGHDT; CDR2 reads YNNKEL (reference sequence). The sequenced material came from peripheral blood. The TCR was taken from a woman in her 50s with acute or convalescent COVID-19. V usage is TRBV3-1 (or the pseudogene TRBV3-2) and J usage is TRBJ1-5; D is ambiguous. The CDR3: CASSQGSFGDQPQHF. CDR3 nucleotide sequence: TGTGCCAGCAGCCAAGGGTCCTTCGGGGATCAGCCCCAGCATTTT.